This T cell receptor (beta chain) was sequenced during a study of T-cell memory formation after mild COVID-19 (dated by TCRdb to the early 2020s). About the study as a whole: TCR sequence clusters from the two donors were found to be largely donor specific. In two donors, T-cell clones that expanded and contracted after mild COVID-19 were followed by sequencing TCRalpha and TCRbeta repertoires longitudinally. The cohort comprised two young, previously healthy adult volunteers, one female and one male. Broad study findings and their caveats: The study covered only a couple of mild cases, and larger cohorts including severe cases with pre-infection samples were considered necessary. Clones contracting from day 15 to 85 had balanced CD4/CD8 phenotypes, while a second wave expanding from day 15 to 37 was biased towards CD4+. Contracting CD4+ clones were found mainly in CM and EM memory subsets, while CD8+ clones were enriched in EMRA. SARS-CoV-2 specificity was not confirmed for the second-wave clones peaking on day 37. Some responding clones were detected in pre-infection memory, suggesting pre-existing cross-reactive memory T cells joined the SARS-CoV-2 response.

Points on this clonotype: Its antigen target is currently unknown. The input lacks base qualities; no much larger clone sits a single base away.

PBMCs were isolated by Ficoll-Paque density gradient centrifugation. Sequencing took place on an Illumina NovaSeq 6000. TCRalpha and TCRbeta cDNA libraries were built by 5'RACE with constant-segment primers, adding sample barcodes and unique molecular identifiers. Trizol reagent was used to extract RNA from every sample. Amplification of the libraries took two PCR steps, and the second step added a second sample barcode plus Illumina TruSeq adapters. Sequencing of the libraries was done on an Illumina NovaSeq, producing 2 x 150 bp paired-end reads. Regarding the original processing steps: The reads were demultiplexed and collapsed into UMI-guided consensus sequences using migec v1.2.7. With mixcr v2.1.11, UMI consensuses were aligned to TRA and TRB V and J templates and assembled into clonotypes. Expanded or contracted clonotypes were those called significant by both edgeR and NoisET, with noise models trained on biological replicates. edgeR calls used a false discovery rate-adjusted p below 0.01 and a log2 fold-change threshold of 1. As an exploratory analysis of dynamics, max-normalized trajectories of the 1000 most abundant clonotypes were examined by PCA with hierarchical clustering. The CD4 or CD8 phenotype of responding clones was assigned using the separately sequenced CD4+ and CD8+ repertoires. TCRdb itself trimmed the public reads at Q25 with fastp, ran MiXCR and retained productive beta chains. CDR3 protein sequences are deduplicated, and each keeps its most common genes and DNA. Clone size and V and J calls follow TCRdb, not the original study. The sample table holds 450,000 to 650,000 distinct CDR3 sequences, of which about 20% were seen once. The top ten clones comprise 12% of the sample.

The sequenced sample was PBMCs or a T cell subset sorted from them (not recorded which). The clonotype was recovered from an adult woman who had mild COVID-19 (a few samples of this study predate the infection). The sample titles of this study are shuffled in the database, so cell type and time point are left out; the donor was told from shared clones.

The nucleotides read TGTGCCATGGCTCCTGGACCCGTCGACGAGCAGTACTTC. This is translated as CAMAPGPVDEQYF. The V and J genes are TRBV10-3 and TRBJ2-7; the D gene identity is not certain. Relative to germline, V is 9 bases shorter and J is 5 bases shorter, with 17 bases between their ends. For CDR1 and CDR2, the germline V gene lists ENHRY and SYGVKD. Counted from cysteine to phenylalanine, this CDR3 has 13 amino acids. Here the CDR3 DNA is all that survives: 39 bases in frame from base 1.